This TCR beta chain was found in a study of CD8+ T cells in alopecia areata. Sequencing templates came from extracted RNA that was reverse transcribed into cDNA. Method: immunoSEQ multiplex PCR; TCRdb's copy keeps in-frame clones and lacks some. The sample holds 150,000 or so clones, approximately 49% seen once. Trimming removed 3 bases from V and 4 bases from J, with 17 bases in between. Germline-derived CDR1 and CDR2 are ENHRY and SYGVKD. The CDR3 contains 16 residues. This clone was seen a handful of times. This sequence was found in a human donor with alopecia areata. The sample consisted of CD8+ T cells sorted from blood, taken at week 0. The J gene is TRBJ2-3, the V gene TRBV10-3; D is undetermined. The CDR3 region has the DNA TGTGCCATCAGTGAAGTCGGAGAATTTTTCCCAGATACGCAGTATTTT. It specifies CAISEVGEFFPDTQYF.